The TCR beta chain described here comes from a study of immune cell composition in non-small cell lung cancer. The protocol was immunoSEQ multiplex PCR, while the TCRdb copy is restricted to in-frame clones and leaves out a portion. The sample records 15,000 or so clones, over 70% being singletons. With regard to this clone: Its antigen is as yet unknown.

Study-wide findings and caveats: Squamous lung tumours showed higher top 10 clone scores and clonality than adenocarcinomas. Tumour TCR-beta clonality was not significantly tied to smoking pack-years. In adenocarcinoma, maximal tumour-associated clone frequency tracked TIL tumour reactivity.

Trimming stripped 2 bases from V and 2 bases from J, with 13 bases between. Germline CDR1 is SGHTA and CDR2 is FQGNSA. CDR3 size: 15 residues. Template was genomic DNA from frozen, unsorted single-cell suspensions. Specimen: lung tumor tissue. The chain links TRBV7-2 to TRBJ2-7; the D gene is possibly TRBD2 (5 bases). The receptor was derived from a human donor with non-small cell lung cancer. CDR3 amino acids: CASSLRNTGAYEQYF. The CDR3 DNA reads TGTGCCAGCAGCTTACGCAACACCGGGGCCTACGAGCAGTACTTC.